The table lists the clone carrying this T cell receptor beta chain with a few counts. Method: immunoSEQ multiplex PCR; TCRdb's copy keeps in-frame clones and lacks some. The sample lists nearly 85,000 clones, 79% seen once, with approximately 4.4% in the top ten. This CDR3 is built from 13 residues. V trimming: 6 bases; J trimming: 5 bases; junction bases outside the gene matches: 3. In germline, CDR1 is MNHEY, CDR2 SVGAGI. This specimen belongs to a study of cytotoxic CD8 clonotypes in ibrutinib-treated CLL. The chain joins TRBV6-5 to TRBJ1-2, with 10 nucleotides matching TRBD1. This TCR derives from a human donor with chronic lymphocytic leukemia. This specimen was PBMCs, taken after 12 months of ibrutinib treatment. The CDR3 DNA follows: TGTGCCAGCAGCAGGGACAGGGGATATGGCTACACCTTC. It is translated as CASSRDRGYGYTF.